This T cell receptor beta chain emerged from a study of technical replicates of blood from a handful of donors. The length of the CDR3 is 12 residues. Germline V gene data show CDR1 as MNHNY and CDR2 as SVGAGI (reference sequence). Between the trimmed V and J ends, which lost 2 bases and 5 bases, there was a span of 6 bases. Sequencing used immunoSEQ multiplex PCR; TCRdb keeps in-frame clones, though not all of them. The repertoire holds around 67,000 clones, with 95% as singletons. The chain couples TRBV6-6 to TRBJ1-1; possible D gene TRBD1, 5 bases. The receptor was isolated from a human donor in good health. Sequenced sample: T cells isolated from PBMCs. The CDR3 nucleotides read TGTGCCAGCAGTTACGGGGGGACTGAAGCTTTCTTT. It translates to CASSYGGTEAFF.